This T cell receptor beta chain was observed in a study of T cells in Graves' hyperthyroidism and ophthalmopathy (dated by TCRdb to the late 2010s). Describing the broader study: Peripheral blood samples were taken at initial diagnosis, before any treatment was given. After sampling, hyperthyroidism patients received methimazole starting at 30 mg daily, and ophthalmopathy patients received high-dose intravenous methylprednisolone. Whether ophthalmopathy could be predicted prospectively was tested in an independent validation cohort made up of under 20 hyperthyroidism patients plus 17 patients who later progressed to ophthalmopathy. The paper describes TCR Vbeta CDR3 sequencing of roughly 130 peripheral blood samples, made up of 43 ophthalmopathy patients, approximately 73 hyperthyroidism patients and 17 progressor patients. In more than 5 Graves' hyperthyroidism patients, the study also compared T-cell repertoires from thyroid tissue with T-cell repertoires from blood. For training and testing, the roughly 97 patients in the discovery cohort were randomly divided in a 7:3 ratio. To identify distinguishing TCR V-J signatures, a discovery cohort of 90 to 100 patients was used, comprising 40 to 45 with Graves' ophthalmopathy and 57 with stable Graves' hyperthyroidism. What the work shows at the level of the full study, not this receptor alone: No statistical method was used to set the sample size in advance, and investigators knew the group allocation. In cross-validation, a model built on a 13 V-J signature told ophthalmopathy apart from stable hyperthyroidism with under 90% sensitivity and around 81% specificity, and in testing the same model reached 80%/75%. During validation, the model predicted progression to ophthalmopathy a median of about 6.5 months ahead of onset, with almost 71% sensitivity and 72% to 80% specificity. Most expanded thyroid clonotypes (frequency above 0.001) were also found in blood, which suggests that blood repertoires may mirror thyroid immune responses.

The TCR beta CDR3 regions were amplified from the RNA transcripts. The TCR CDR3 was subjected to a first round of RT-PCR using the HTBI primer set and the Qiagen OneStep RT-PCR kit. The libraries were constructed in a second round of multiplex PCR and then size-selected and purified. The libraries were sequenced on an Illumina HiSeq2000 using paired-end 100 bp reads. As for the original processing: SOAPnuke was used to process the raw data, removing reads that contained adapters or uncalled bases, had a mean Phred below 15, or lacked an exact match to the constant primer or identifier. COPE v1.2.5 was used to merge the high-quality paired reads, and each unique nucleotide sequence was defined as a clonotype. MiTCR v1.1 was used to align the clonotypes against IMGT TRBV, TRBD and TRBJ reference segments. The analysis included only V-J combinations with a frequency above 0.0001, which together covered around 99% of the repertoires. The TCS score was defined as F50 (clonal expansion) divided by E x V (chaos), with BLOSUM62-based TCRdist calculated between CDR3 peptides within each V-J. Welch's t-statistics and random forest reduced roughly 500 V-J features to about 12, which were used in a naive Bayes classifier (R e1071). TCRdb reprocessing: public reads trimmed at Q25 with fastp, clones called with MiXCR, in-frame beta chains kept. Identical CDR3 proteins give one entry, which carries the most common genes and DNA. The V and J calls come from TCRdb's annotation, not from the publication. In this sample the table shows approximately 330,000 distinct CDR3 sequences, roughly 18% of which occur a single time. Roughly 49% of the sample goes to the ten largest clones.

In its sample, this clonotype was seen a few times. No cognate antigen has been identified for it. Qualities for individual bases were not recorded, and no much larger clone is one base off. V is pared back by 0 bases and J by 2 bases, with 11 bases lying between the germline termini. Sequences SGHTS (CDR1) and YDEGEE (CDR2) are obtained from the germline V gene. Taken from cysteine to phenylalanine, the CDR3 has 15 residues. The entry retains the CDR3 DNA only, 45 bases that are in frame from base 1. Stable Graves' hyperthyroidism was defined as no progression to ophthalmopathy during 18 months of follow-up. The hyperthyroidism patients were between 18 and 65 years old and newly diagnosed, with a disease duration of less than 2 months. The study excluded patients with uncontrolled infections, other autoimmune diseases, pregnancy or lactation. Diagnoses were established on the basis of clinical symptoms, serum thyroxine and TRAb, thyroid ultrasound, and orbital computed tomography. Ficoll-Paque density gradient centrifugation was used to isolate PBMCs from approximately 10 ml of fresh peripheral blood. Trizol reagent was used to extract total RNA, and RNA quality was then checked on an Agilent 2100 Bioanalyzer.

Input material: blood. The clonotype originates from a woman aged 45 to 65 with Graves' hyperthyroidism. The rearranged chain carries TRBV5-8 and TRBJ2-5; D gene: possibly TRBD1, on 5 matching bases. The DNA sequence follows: TGTGCCAGCAGCTTGGCTGCGCCAGGGCAAGAGACCCAGTACTTC. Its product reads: CASSLAAPGQETQYF. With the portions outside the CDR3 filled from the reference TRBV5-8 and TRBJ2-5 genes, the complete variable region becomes EAGVTQSPTHLIKTRGQQATLRCSPISGHTSVYWYQQALGLGLQFLLWYDEGEERNRGNFPPRFSGRQFPNYSSELNVNALELEDSALYLCASSLAAPGQETQYFGPGTRLLVL.